The 20 T cell receptor beta chains below all came from one sample that was sequenced in a study of cytomegalovirus exposure and HLA in healthy donors. A multiplex PCR was run with 60 Vbeta primers and 13 Jbeta primers. Produced via immunoSEQ multiplex PCR; TCRdb's table is partial and in-frame only. The sample holds about 140,000 clones; roughly 80% are singletons and the top ten take 0.95% to 1.5%. The specimen sequenced was PBMCs. The receptors were gathered from a female donor in good health and CMV-seronegative.

The chain uses TRBV7-9 and TRBJ1-1; 8 bases line up with TRBD1. The germline gives CDR1 SEHNR, CDR2 FQNEAQ (reference sequence). The ends lost 4 bases at V and 5 bases at J; junction bases unmatched: 9. The CDR3 loop spans 15 amino acids. This CDR3 is CASSSLDRAVTEAFF. The CDR3 DNA follows: TGTGCCAGCAGCTCCCTGGACAGGGCGGTTACTGAAGCTTTCTTT.

This clone is a singleton in its sample. Here the CDR3 DNA reads TGTGCCAGCAGTTTGACAGCCGGTAATGAAAAACTGTTTTTT. It encodes CASSLTAGNEKLFF. V is TRBV27 and J is TRBJ1-4, with TRBD1 as a possible D gene (5 bases). The V end lost 3 bases, the J end lost 4 bases, and 9 bases lay between the germline ends. CDR3 length: 14 amino acids. Germline values: CDR1 MNHEY, CDR2 SMNVEV (reference sequence).

CDR3 protein: CASSSGTTIYF. CDR3 DNA sequence: TGTGCCAGCAGCTCCGGGACTACCATATATTTT. J is TRBJ1-3 and V is TRBV7-2; D possibly corresponds to TRBD1 (5 bases). Germline lookup yields CDR1 SGHTA and CDR2 FQGNSA. V lost 4 bases to trimming and J lost 10 bases, with 8 bases between them. The CDR3 has 11 residues. Based on the CDR3 plus reference TRBV7-2 and TRBJ1-3, the full variable domain is GAGVSQSPSNKVTEKGKDVELRCDPISGHTALYWYRQSLGQGLEFLIYFQGNSAPDKSGLPSDRFSAERTGGSVSTLTIQRTQQEDSAVYLCASSSGTTIYFGEGSWLTVV.

The genes are TRBV2 and TRBJ2-1, with 11 bases aligning to TRBD2. CDR3 size: 14 residues. Per the germline V gene, CDR1 is SNHLY and CDR2 is FYNNEI. The J segment lost 7 bases and the V segment lost 7 bases, leaving 6 bases of the junction unmatched. The CDR3 protein is CASNALAGVNEQFF. The CDR3 DNA follows: TGTGCCAGCAACGCACTAGCGGGAGTTAATGAGCAGTTCTTC.

CDR3 sequence (DNA): TGCGCCAGCAGCCCAAAAATATCGGGCACTGAAGCTTTCTTT. Its protein is CASSPKISGTEAFF. The chain employs TRBV4-1 and TRBJ1-1, with unresolved D. CDR3 length: 14 residues. Trimming took off 4 bases at V and 4 bases at J, with 13 bases between the two ends. The germline gives CDR1 MGHRA, CDR2 YSYEKL.

The J gene is TRBJ2-5, the V gene TRBV9, with D possibly being TRBD1 (7 bases). The V and J ends lost 0 bases and 3 bases respectively, with 9 bases between them. The CDR3 consists of 14 residues. Germline V gives CDR1 SGDLS, CDR2 YYNGEE. The CDR3 DNA reads TGTGCCAGCAGCGTAGGCGGGACAGAAGAGACCCAGTACTTC. It specifies CASSVGGTEETQYF.

For the CDR3, the DNA is TGCGCCAGCACCCCGGGGAGCTTCTCTGGAAACACCATATATTTT. This encodes CASTPGSFSGNTIYF. This chain connects TRBV5-1 to TRBJ1-3; D gene unclear. This CDR3 comprises 15 residues. The germline V gene has CDR1 SGHRS and CDR2 YFSETQ. V shed 6 bases and J shed 0 bases, with 13 bases lying between them.

This chain connects TRBV28 to TRBJ1-4; 10 positions match TRBD1. CDR3 length equals 14 residues. Germline V CDR1 and CDR2: MDHEN, SYDVKM. V dropped 2 bases and J dropped 8; count of bases not matched to a gene: 2. The CDR3 sequence: CASSLRQGAEKLFF. CDR3 DNA: TGTGCCAGCAGTTTACGACAGGGGGCGGAAAAACTGTTTTTT.

The rearrangement uses TRBV28 and TRBJ2-7; possible D gene TRBD1, 5 bases. In germline, CDR1 is MDHEN, CDR2 SYDVKM. V was cut by 4 bases and J by 5 bases, with 15 bases left in between. The CDR3 runs 14 residues. For the CDR3, the DNA is TGTGCCAGCAGTTGGCGGACAAAGAATGACGAGCAGTACTTC. Translating it yields CASSWRTKNDEQYF.

In its sample, this clone was seen once. This rearrangement joins TRBV19 to TRBJ2-7; a possible D gene is TRBD2 (6 bases). The CDR3 consists of 15 residues. Germline V gene lookup returns CDR1 LNHDA and CDR2 SQIVND (reference sequence). V lost 5 bases and J lost 0, with 14 bases in between. The CDR3 DNA sequence: TGTGCCAGTAGTCTTAGCGGAGGCCGCTCCTACGAGCAGTACTTC. Amino acid sequence: CASSLSGGRSYEQYF.

V is TRBV29-1 and J is TRBJ2-2; possibly TRBD2 for D (6 bases). Germline V gene lookup returns CDR1 SQVTM and CDR2 ANQGSEA. This CDR3 is built from 16 residues. The V gene lost 7 bases and the J gene lost 3 bases, with 21 bases spanning the gap. The CDR3 sequence: CSALGSTERDTGELFF. The CDR3 region has the DNA TGCAGCGCCCTCGGTTCGACGGAGCGGGACACCGGGGAGCTGTTTTTT.

As DNA, the CDR3 is TGTGCCAGCAGTCAACGGGACTTTCCAGATACGCAGTATTTT. Its protein product is CASSQRDFPDTQYF. The V and J genes are TRBV7-3 and TRBJ2-3; D is perhaps TRBD2 (6 bases). V lost 6 bases and J 4 bases, leaving 14 bases between the germline ends. Germline V CDR1 and CDR2: SGHTA, FQGTGA. The CDR3 covers 14 residues.

The gene calls are TRBV6-1 and TRBJ2-5, with D perhaps matching TRBD2 (5 bases). This CDR3 is 15 amino acids long. Germline V gives CDR1 MNHNS, CDR2 SASEGT. V lost 7 bases, J lost 1 base, and 16 bases lay in between. Written as DNA, the CDR3 is TGTGCCAGCACAGTGAACTCGGGGATCCAAGAGACCCAGTACTTC. It specifies CASTVNSGIQETQYF.

This chain connects TRBV5-1 to TRBJ2-7; 12 bases match TRBD2. The CDR3 covers 16 residues. The V gene end was trimmed by 1 base and the J gene end by 2 bases; junction bases not matched to a gene: 4. The germline CDR1 and CDR2 sequences are SGHRS and YFSETQ. The CDR3 is CASSLQGLAGPYEQYF. CDR3 bases: TGCGCCAGCAGCTTGCAGGGACTAGCGGGCCCCTACGAGCAGTACTTC. Supplemented by reference TRBV5-1 and TRBJ2-7, the full variable domain reads KAGVTQTPRYLIKTRGQQVTLSCSPISGHRSVSWYQQTPGQGLQFLFEYFSETQRNKGNFPGRFSGRQFSNSRSEMNVSTLELGDSALYLCASSLQGLAGPYEQYFGPGTRLTVT.

This chain connects TRBV5-1 to TRBJ1-1; unclear D gene. Trimming stripped 7 bases from V and 1 base from J, with 11 bases between. CDR3 length: 13 amino acids. Germline CDR1 reads SGHRS; CDR2 reads YFSETQ. Written as DNA, the CDR3 is TGCGCCAGCTGCGACAAACCGAACACTGAAGCTTTCTTT. It codes for CASCDKPNTEAFF.

This chain connects TRBV5-1 to TRBJ1-1, with 10 bases matching TRBD1. The V gene end was trimmed by 4 bases and the J gene end by 8 bases; junction bases not matched to a gene: 11. Per the germline V gene, CDR1 is SGHRS and CDR2 is YFSETQ. This CDR3 has 15 amino acids. The CDR3 sequence is CASSDSDRGRREAFF. The DNA of the CDR3 is TGCGCCAGCAGCGACTCCGACAGGGGGCGAAGAGAAGCTTTCTTT.

V is TRBV5-1 and J is TRBJ2-1; no clear D. V lost 2 bases to trimming and J lost 3 bases, with 9 bases between them. Germline V gives CDR1 SGHRS, CDR2 YFSETQ. The CDR3 runs 14 residues. The DNA for the CDR3 is TGCGCCAGCAGCTTAGCGACCAACTACAATGAGCAGTTCTTC. Translating it yields CASSLATNYNEQFF.

V usage is TRBV19 and J usage is TRBJ2-2, with 7 positions matching TRBD1. The V gene end was trimmed by 4 bases and the J gene end by 5 bases; junction bases not matched to a gene: 10. The V gene's germline CDR1 is LNHDA and CDR2 SQIVND (reference sequence). The CDR3 runs 16 residues. CDR3 in DNA: TGTGCCAGTAGTAATCTGGACAGGTCGGAAACCGGGGAGCTGTTTTTT. Its translation is CASSNLDRSETGELFF.

V gene TRBV11-2 combines with J gene TRBJ2-7; 10 bases fit TRBD1. V was clipped by 3 bases and J by 3 bases; unmatched bases: 5. This CDR3 contains 15 residues. From germline, CDR1 is SGHAT and CDR2 FQNNGV. The CDR3 protein is CASSFGTGANYEQYF. CDR3 nucleotides: TGTGCCAGCAGCTTTGGGACAGGGGCCAACTACGAGCAGTACTTC. Together with reference TRBV11-2 and TRBJ2-7, the CDR3 gives the full variable domain: EAGVAQSPRYKIIEKRQSVAFWCNPISGHATLYWYQQILGQGPKLLIQFQNNGVVDDSQLPKDRFSAERLKGVDSTLKIQPAKLEDSAVYLCASSFGTGANYEQYFGPGTRLTVT.

The CDR3 coding sequence is TGCGCCAGCAGCCAAGAAACAGGGTTTACCTACGAGCAGTACTTC. It encodes CASSQETGFTYEQYF. This chain links TRBV4-1 with TRBJ2-7; possible D gene TRBD1, 6 bases. The V gene's germline CDR1 is MGHRA and CDR2 YSYEKL. The CDR3 consists of 15 residues. V lost 0 bases and J lost 2, with 11 bases in between.